The rows below give T cell receptor beta chains drawn from one sample of a study of blood T cell repertoires in COVID-19. Sequencing used immunoSEQ multiplex PCR; TCRdb keeps in-frame clones, though not all of them. The sample contains approximately 140,000 clones, roughly 88% of which appear only once. Sequenced material: PBMCs or T cells enriched from blood (not recorded which). All receptors derive from a woman in her thirties with acute COVID-19. Each CDR3 is given with its conserved first and last residue. D genes are given only for firm matches. A clone size is listed for some rows: how often the clone was seen (once, few, many), or a class if it is expanded.

TGTGCCAGCAGTGATGCAGGGGGAACTAATGAAAAACTGTTTTTT | CASSDAGGTNEKLFF | TRBD1 | TRBJ1-4 | NA | TRBV6-1
TGTGCCAGCGACAGATACGAGCAGTACTTC | CASDRYEQYF | NA | TRBJ2-7 | NA | TRBV2
TGTGCCAGTAGTATACAGCTCCTAGCGGGATACAATGAGCAGTTCTTC | CASSIQLLAGYNEQFF | TRBD2 | TRBJ2-1 | few | TRBV19
TGTGCCAGCAGTTACAGGACAGGGTACAATGAGCAGTTCTTC | CASSYRTGYNEQFF | TRBD1 | TRBJ2-1 | NA | TRBV6-2/TRBV6-3
TGTGCCGGACGGACAGATGTGATCACTGAAGCTTTCTTT | CAGRTDVITEAFF | NA | TRBJ1-1 | NA | TRBV2
TGTGCCAGCAAGGCAGGGGTAAGCTACGAGCAGTACTTC | CASKAGVSYEQYF | NA | TRBJ2-7 | NA | TRBV28
TGTGCCAGCAGTTTGGTTGAGTCCTCTGGAAACACCATATATTTT | CASSLVESSGNTIYF | NA | TRBJ1-3 | NA | TRBV28
TGTGCCAGCAGCTCCGGGACTAGCGGGAGCTGGGGCACCGGGGAGCTGTTTTTT | CASSSGTSGSWGTGELFF | TRBD2 | TRBJ2-2 | NA | TRBV7-6
TGTGCCAGCAGCTTAGGGGCTCTAGCGGGCGAGCAGTACTTC | CASSLGALAGEQYF | TRBD2 | TRBJ2-7 | NA | TRBV11-2
TGCGCCAGCGCGGGACTTAACACCGGGGAGCTGTTTTTT | CASAGLNTGELFF | NA | TRBJ2-2 | NA | TRBV5-1
TGTGCCAGCAGTTCACAGGAGACAGATACGCAGTATTTT | CASSSQETDTQYF | NA | TRBJ2-3 | NA | TRBV6-5
TGTGCCAGCACCCCCGGGGGACAGGTCAATCAGCCCCAGCATTTT | CASTPGGQVNQPQHF | TRBD1 | TRBJ1-5 | NA | TRBV2
TGTGCCAGCAGGCCCAGGACTGGAAACACCATATATTTT | CASRPRTGNTIYF | NA | TRBJ1-3 | once | TRBV12-3/TRBV12-4
TGTGCCACCAGCAGAGAGAGGGCCGGACTAGGTGAAGCTTTCTTT | CATSRERAGLGEAFF | NA | TRBJ1-1 | NA | TRBV15
TGTGCCAGCAGTTACTTCCCGGGACAGGTGAACACTGAAGCTTTCTTT | CASSYFPGQVNTEAFF | TRBD1 | TRBJ1-1 | NA | TRBV6-6
TGTGCCAGTCGATCGGAGGTCAGGAACACTGAAGCTTTCTTT | CASRSEVRNTEAFF | NA | TRBJ1-1 | NA | TRBV19
TGTGCCACCGGGACTAGCGGCCAAGAGACCCAGTACTTC | CATGTSGQETQYF | TRBD2 | TRBJ2-5 | NA | TRBV24-1
TGTGCCAGCAGCTTGGATACTAGCGGGGCCGGGGAGCTGTTTTTT | CASSLDTSGAGELFF | TRBD2 | TRBJ2-2 | NA | TRBV5-4
TGCGCCAGCAGCTTAGCCCCCGGAGCGGGAGCTAACAATGAGCAGTTCTTC | CASSLAPGAGANNEQFF | TRBD2 | TRBJ2-1 | NA | TRBV5-1
TGTGCCAGCAGATATGACACCGGGGAGCTGTTTTTT | CASRYDTGELFF | NA | TRBJ2-2 | NA | TRBV5-4
TGTGCCAGCTCACCACCTGGACAGGGTTTGAACGAGCAGTACTTC | CASSPPGQGLNEQYF | TRBD1 | TRBJ2-7 | NA | TRBV18
TGTGCCATCAGCGCCGGGACAGGGATCACCGGGGAGCTGTTTTTT | CAISAGTGITGELFF | TRBD1 | TRBJ2-2 | NA | TRBV10-3